The 17 T cell receptor beta chains given below trace back to one sample, sequenced in a study of shared clonotypes between healthy human individuals (dated by TCRdb to 2018 to 2021). Libraries were constructed by the immunoSEQ multiplex PCR assay. TCRdb obtained this table from immuneACCESS and retained in-frame rearrangements with V and J assigned. These tables miss some clones; where compared with another copy, unresolved V genes account for less than half of the shortfall, and the remainder is unexplained. Within this sample are around 1.5 million clones, with 95% to 99% of them counted one time only. Roughly 0.42% of the sample is in the top ten clones. Specimen: naive CD4+ T cells sorted from blood. The cell subset or site label on this specimen signifies: CD45RA+ positively selected. The receptors stem from a man aged 25 to 40 in good health.

V and J are TRBV9 and TRBJ1-2; 9 positions match TRBD1. The CDR3 runs 15 residues. V lost 4 bases and J lost 8; bases outside the gene matches: 12. In germline, CDR1 is SGDLS, CDR2 YYNGEE. The CDR3 region has the DNA TGTGCCAGCAGCTCGATAGGACAGGGGCCTCTCGGCTACACCTTC. It translates to CASSSIGQGPLGYTF.

The V call is TRBV2, the J call TRBJ2-5, with D possibly being TRBD1 (6 bases). This CDR3 contains 15 residues. The germline V and J ends were trimmed by 8 bases and 1 base, with 17 bases remaining between them. Per the germline V gene, CDR1 is SNHLY and CDR2 is FYNNEI. The CDR3 spells CASAGYRASQETQYF. As DNA, the CDR3 is TGTGCCAGCGCAGGGTACAGGGCCAGCCAAGAGACCCAGTACTTC.

The chain links TRBV30 to TRBJ1-1; D is unclear. CDR1 and CDR2 (germline): GTSNPN, SVGIG (reference sequence). The V and J ends lost 2 bases and 0 bases respectively, with 4 bases between them. The length of the CDR3 is 12 residues. CDR3 bases: TGTGCCTGGAGTCTGGTGAACACTGAAGCTTTCTTT. Its translation is CAWSLVNTEAFF.

The rearrangement uses TRBV15 and TRBJ2-5, with 8 bases lining up with TRBD2. The junction had 8 bases not matched to a gene; V was cut back by 3 bases and J by 2 bases. The germline V gene encodes CDR1 LNHNV and CDR2 YYDKDF (reference sequence). The CDR3 runs to 16 residues. The CDR3 spells CATSSLPSGPQETQYF. CDR3 nucleotide sequence: TGTGCCACCAGCAGCTTGCCTAGCGGGCCACAAGAGACCCAGTACTTC.

Written as DNA, the CDR3 is TGTGCCAGCAGTGGGACACAGGGGCGGTGGTACGAGCAGTACTTC. The encoded protein is CASSGTQGRWYEQYF. The gene calls are TRBV2 and TRBJ2-7; 7 bases fit TRBD1. Trimming cost V 4 bases and J 4 bases; bases outside gene matches: 10. The CDR3 loop spans 15 amino acids. Per germline, CDR1 SNHLY and CDR2 FYNNEI.

V gene TRBV9 combines with J gene TRBJ1-2; maybe TRBD1 (6 bases). In germline, CDR1 is SGDLS, CDR2 YYNGEE. Trimming left V 4 bases short and J 6 bases short, with 16 bases between. The CDR3 length is 14 residues. CDR3 sequence: CASSRINRVDGYTF. The CDR3 bases are TGTGCCAGCAGCCGAATTAACAGGGTGGATGGCTACACCTTC. Combining the CDR3 with reference TRBV9 and TRBJ1-2 gives the whole variable domain DSGVTQTPKHLITATGQRVTLRCSPRSGDLSVYWYQQSLDQGLQFLIQYYNGEERAKGNILERFSAQQFPDLHSELNLSSLELGDSALYFCASSRINRVDGYTFGSGTRLTVV.

This sequence joins TRBV28 and TRBJ1-1; possibly TRBD1 for D (5 bases). From germline, CDR1 is MDHEN and CDR2 SYDVKM. The CDR3 loop spans 14 amino acids. Between the trimmed V and J ends, which lost 3 bases and 3 bases, there was a span of 11 bases. The CDR3: CASSLWGADTEAFF. DNA of the CDR3: TGTGCCAGCAGTTTGTGGGGCGCCGACACTGAAGCTTTCTTT.

The chain carries TRBV2 and TRBJ1-2; tentatively, D is TRBD1 (5 bases). This CDR3 has 14 amino acids. Germline assignment: CDR1 SNHLY and CDR2 FYNNEI. The germline V and J ends were trimmed by 5 bases and 2 bases, with 12 bases remaining between them. The DNA of the CDR3 is TGTGCCAGCAGTCCGGGACTCCCAAACTATGGCTACACCTTC. This translates into CASSPGLPNYGYTF.

Concerning this clone itself: The identical CDR3 is also encoded by other nucleotide sequences in the sample. V is TRBV12-5 and J is TRBJ2-1; the D gene is possibly TRBD1 (5 bases). Trimming took off 2 bases at V and 1 base at J, with 6 bases between the two ends. Germline CDR1 reads LGHNT; CDR2 reads FRNRAP. The length of the CDR3 is 14 residues. The CDR3 region is CASGLSGSYNEQFF. CDR3 coding DNA: TGTGCTAGTGGTTTGTCAGGGTCCTACAATGAGCAGTTCTTC.

The chain combines TRBV18 with TRBJ2-5; 7 positions match TRBD2. This CDR3 spans 13 amino acids. The ends lost 7 bases at V and 4 bases at J; junction bases unmatched: 6. Per germline, CDR1 KGHSH and CDR2 LQKENI. For the CDR3, the DNA is TGTGCCAGCTTAGGGACTATGAGAGAGACCCAGTACTTC. It is translated as CASLGTMRETQYF.

This rearrangement joins TRBV29-1 to TRBJ1-1, with 8 bases fitting TRBD1. The CDR3 length is 14 residues. CDR1 is SQVTM and CDR2 is ANQGSEA in the germline V gene. The J segment lost 1 base and the V segment lost 1 base, leaving 2 bases of the junction unmatched. Here the CDR3 reads CSVEVGQANTEAFF. The CDR3, as DNA: TGCAGCGTTGAAGTGGGACAGGCGAACACTGAAGCTTTCTTT.

The rearrangement joins TRBV14 to TRBJ1-2; D not certain. Per germline, CDR1 SGHDN and CDR2 FVKESK. The CDR3 consists of 13 residues. Trimming cost V 4 bases and J 7 bases, with 13 bases left between them. CDR3 region: CASSPRIGSGYTF. The CDR3 coding sequence is TGTGCCAGCAGCCCGCGAATAGGTTCTGGCTACACCTTC.

This sequence joins TRBV25-1 and TRBJ1-1; D might be TRBD1 (5 bases). V shed 1 base and J shed 2 bases, with 8 bases lying between them. The CDR3 covers 14 residues. Germline-derived CDR1 and CDR2 are MGHDK and SYGVNS. CDR3 nucleotides: TGTGCCAGCAGTGAATGGGGGAGAAACACTGAAGCTTTCTTT. It encodes CASSEWGRNTEAFF.

This clone appeared a single time. The CDR3 reads CASSLGPGQYNEQFF. The DNA of the CDR3 is TGTGCCAGCAGCTTAGGCCCGGGACAGTACAATGAGCAGTTCTTC. The rearrangement links TRBV11-2 to TRBJ2-1, with TRBD1 identical over 7 bases. The CDR3 covers 15 residues. J was trimmed by 4 bases and V by 1 base; bases with no gene match: 4. Germline CDR1 and CDR2: SGHAT and FQNNGV.

The genes are TRBV9 and TRBJ2-1; no clear D gene. The CDR3 spans 18 residues. Trimming shortened V by 2 bases and J by 0 bases, and 18 bases separated the two germline ends. The germline V gene encodes CDR1 SGDLS and CDR2 YYNGEE. CDR3 residues: CASSVQILTRSSYNEQFF. CDR3 coding DNA: TGTGCCAGCAGCGTCCAGATCCTTACGAGGAGCTCCTACAATGAGCAGTTCTTC.

The V call is TRBV21-1, the J call TRBJ2-5; the table's D gene call, TRBD2, was not cross checked with the DNA. TRBV21-1 is classified as a pseudogene. This CDR3 region has 15 residues. CDR3 sequence: CASSNPGWGVRTQYF. In nucleotides, the CDR3 is TGTGCCAGCAGCAACCCAGGGTGGGGGGTACGGACCCAGTACTTC.

The chain recombines TRBV5-1 with TRBJ2-7, with a weak D call TRBD1 (6 bases). Trimming took 3 bases from V and 2 from J, leaving 15 bases between them. This CDR3 contains 15 residues. From germline, CDR1 is SGHRS and CDR2 YFSETQ. CDR3 DNA sequence: TGCGCCAGCAGCTCTGGGGGCGGGTTCCCCTACGAGCAGTACTTC. Translation gives CASSSGGGFPYEQYF.